Following are 3 T cell receptor beta chains from one sample sequenced in a study of blood T cells in healthy people across ages. With a J-beta primer mix and a sample-barcoded 5' primer, a second PCR ran about 7 to 12 cycles. TCRdb independently ran MiXCR on the 5' RACE reads; one entry per CDR3 protein. The table lists almost 550,000 distinct CDR3 sequences, approximately 25% of them singletons. These data were likewise used in another study, on T cells of mothers and their children.

Sequencing was performed on blood. These receptors came from a boy aged 10-17 years in good health.

This clonotype was counted ten times or more. The rearrangement links TRBV6-2 or TRBV6-3 to TRBJ1-2; D gene ambiguous. This CDR3 comprises 10 residues. V lost 8 bases, J lost 6 bases, and 7 bases lay in between. Germline values: CDR1 MNHEY, CDR2 SVGEGT. The CDR3 here is CASGRHGYTF. The CDR3, as DNA: TGTGCCAGCGGCCGTCATGGCTACACCTTC.

In regard to this clonotype: At one boundary the junction diverges from the germline segment, which might be a read error. The chain joins TRBV28 to TRBJ2-4; D ambiguous. This CDR3 spans 16 amino acids. From germline, CDR1 is MDHEN and CDR2 SYDVKM. DNA of the CDR3: TGTGCCCGCAGTTCACCCGACACCCTAGCCAAAAACATTCAGTACTTC. Translating it yields CARSSPDTLAKNIQYF.

This clonotype was detected only a few times. V gene TRBV10-3 combines with J gene TRBJ2-4; 7 bases map to TRBD1. Germline trimming cut 7 bases from V and 0 bases from J; bases unmatched to any gene: 6. This CDR3 region has 15 residues. Germline CDR1 and CDR2: ENHRY and SYGVKD. This CDR3 is CAIKTGDEAKNIQYF. The CDR3 DNA reads as TGTGCCATCAAAACAGGGGATGAAGCCAAAAACATTCAGTACTTC.